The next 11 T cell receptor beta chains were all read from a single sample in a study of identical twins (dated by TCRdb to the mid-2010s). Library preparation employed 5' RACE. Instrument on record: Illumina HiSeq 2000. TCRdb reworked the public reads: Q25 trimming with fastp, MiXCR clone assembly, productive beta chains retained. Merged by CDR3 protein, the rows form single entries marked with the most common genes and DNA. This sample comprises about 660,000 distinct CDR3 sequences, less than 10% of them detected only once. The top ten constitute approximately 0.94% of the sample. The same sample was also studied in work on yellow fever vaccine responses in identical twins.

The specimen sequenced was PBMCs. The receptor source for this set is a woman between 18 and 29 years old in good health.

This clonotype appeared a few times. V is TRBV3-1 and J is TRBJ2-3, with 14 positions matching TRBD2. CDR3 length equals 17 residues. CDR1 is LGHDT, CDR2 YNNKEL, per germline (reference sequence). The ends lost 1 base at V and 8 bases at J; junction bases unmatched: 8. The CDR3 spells CASSQGRLAGGQVTQYF. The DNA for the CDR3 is TGTGCCAGCAGCCAAGGACGACTAGCGGGGGGGCAGGTTACGCAGTATTTT.

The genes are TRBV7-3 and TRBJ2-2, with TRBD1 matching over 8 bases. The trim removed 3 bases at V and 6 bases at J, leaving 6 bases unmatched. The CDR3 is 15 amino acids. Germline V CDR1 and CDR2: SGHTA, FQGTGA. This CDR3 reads CASSFGTGFAGELFF. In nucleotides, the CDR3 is TGTGCCAGCAGCTTTGGGACAGGTTTCGCCGGGGAGCTGTTTTTT. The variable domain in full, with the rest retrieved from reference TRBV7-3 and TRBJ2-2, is GAGVSQTPSNKVTEKGKYVELRCDPISGHTALYWYRQSLGQGPEFLIYFQGTGAADDSGLPNDRFFAVRPEGSVSTLKIQRTERGDSAVYLCASSFGTGFAGELFFGEGSRLTVL.

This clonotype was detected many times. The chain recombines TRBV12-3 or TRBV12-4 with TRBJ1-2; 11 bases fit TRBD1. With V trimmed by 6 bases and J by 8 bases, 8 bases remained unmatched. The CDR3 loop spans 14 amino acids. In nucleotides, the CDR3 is TGTGCCAGCAGAGCCCGGGACAGGGGGATCGGCTACACCTTC. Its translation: CASRARDRGIGYTF.

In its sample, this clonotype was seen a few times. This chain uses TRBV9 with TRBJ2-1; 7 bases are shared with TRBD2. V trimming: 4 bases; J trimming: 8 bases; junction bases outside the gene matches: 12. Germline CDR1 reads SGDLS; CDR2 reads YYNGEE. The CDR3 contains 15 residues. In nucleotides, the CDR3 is TGTGCCAGCAGCCCCTCACAAGGGCGGGGGTATGAGCAGTTCTTC. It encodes CASSPSQGRGYEQFF.

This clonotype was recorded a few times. CDR3 sequence: CASSRSGGGVGADTQYF. CDR3 in DNA: TGTGCCAGCAGCCGTAGCGGTGGAGGGGTAGGGGCAGATACGCAGTATTTT. This chain uses TRBV7-3 with TRBJ2-3; perhaps TRBD2 as D (6 bases). Germline loops: CDR1 SGHTA, CDR2 FQGTGA. Trimming shortened V by 5 bases and J by 4 bases, and 22 bases separated the two germline ends. This CDR3 is built from 17 residues.

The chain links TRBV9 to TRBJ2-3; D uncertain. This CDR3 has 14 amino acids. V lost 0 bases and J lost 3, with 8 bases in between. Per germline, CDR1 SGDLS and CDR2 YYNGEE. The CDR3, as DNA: TGTGCCAGCAGCGTAGACCCGAATACAGATACGCAGTATTTT. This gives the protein CASSVDPNTDTQYF.

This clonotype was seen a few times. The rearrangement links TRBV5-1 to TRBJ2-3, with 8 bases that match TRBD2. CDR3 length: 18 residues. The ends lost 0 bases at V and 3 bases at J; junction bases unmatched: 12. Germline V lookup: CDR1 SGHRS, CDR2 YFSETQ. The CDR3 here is CASSLVPSGQGRTDTQYF. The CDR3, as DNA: TGCGCCAGCAGCTTGGTTCCTAGCGGGCAGGGAAGAACAGATACGCAGTATTTT.

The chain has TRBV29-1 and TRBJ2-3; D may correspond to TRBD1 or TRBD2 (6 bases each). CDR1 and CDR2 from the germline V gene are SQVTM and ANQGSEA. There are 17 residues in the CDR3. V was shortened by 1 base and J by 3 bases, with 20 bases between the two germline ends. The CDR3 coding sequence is TGCAGCGTTGAAGTCCAGGTCCGGGGGCCGGTGACAGATACGCAGTATTTT. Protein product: CSVEVQVRGPVTDTQYF.

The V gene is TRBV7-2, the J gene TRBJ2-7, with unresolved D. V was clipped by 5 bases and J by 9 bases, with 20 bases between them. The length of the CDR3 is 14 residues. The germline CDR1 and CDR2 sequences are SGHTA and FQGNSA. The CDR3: CASSDHRYYGGQYF. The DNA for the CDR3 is TGTGCCAGCAGCGATCACCGGTATTATGGTGGGCAGTACTTC.

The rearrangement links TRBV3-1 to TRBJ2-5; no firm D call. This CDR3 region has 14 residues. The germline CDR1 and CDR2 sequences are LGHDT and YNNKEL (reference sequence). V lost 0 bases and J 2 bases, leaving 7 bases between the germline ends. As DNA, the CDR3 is TGTGCCAGCAGCCAAGATTACGCTCAAGAGACCCAGTACTTC. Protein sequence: CASSQDYAQETQYF.

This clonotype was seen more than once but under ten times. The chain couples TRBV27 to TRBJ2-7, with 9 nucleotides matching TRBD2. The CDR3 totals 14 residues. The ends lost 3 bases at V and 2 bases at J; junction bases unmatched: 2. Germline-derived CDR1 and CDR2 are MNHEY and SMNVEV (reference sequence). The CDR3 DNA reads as TGTGCCAGCAGTTTCCGACTAGCGGCCTACGAGCAGTACTTC. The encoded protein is CASSFRLAAYEQYF.